The 10 T cell receptor beta chains below were found in one sample sequenced in a study of blood T cells in healthy people across ages. Alongside a J-beta primer mix, a sample-barcoded 5' primer served in a second PCR lasting about 6 to 11 cycles. TCRdb reanalysed the 5' RACE reads using MiXCR and keeps one entry per CDR3 protein. The data show around 2 million distinct CDR3 sequences, 30% to 40% seen once. The source material was blood. The receptors stem from a human donor in good health.

The rearrangement uses TRBV9 and TRBJ2-7; tentatively, D is TRBD2 (5 bases). The CDR3 totals 15 residues. Germline CDR1 SGDLS, CDR2 YYNGEE. Trimming left V 0 bases short and J 3 bases short, with 13 bases between. CDR3 in DNA: TGTGCCAGCAGCGTAGGCGGGTCTGAATTCTACGAGCAGTACTTC. This translates into CASSVGGSEFYEQYF.

The chain links TRBV27 to TRBJ2-3, with TRBD2 identical over 13 bases. The germline V gene encodes CDR1 MNHEY and CDR2 SMNVEV (reference sequence). V was pared by 5 bases and J by 2 bases, with 16 bases of the junction left unmatched. There are 20 residues in the CDR3. The CDR3 DNA is TGTGCCAGCAGTCCCTCTCGTTTTCCGGGACTAGCGGGGAACACAGATACGCAGTATTTT. As protein: CASSPSRFPGLAGNTDTQYF.

This clonotype has a handful of counts. V gene TRBV7-2 combines with J gene TRBJ2-1; 10 nucleotides align to TRBD2. This CDR3 is 18 amino acids long. Germline lookup yields CDR1 SGHTA and CDR2 FQGNSA. J lost 4 bases, V lost 4 bases, and 13 bases had no gene match. The CDR3 reads CASSSVGAGGPGYNEQFF. The CDR3 DNA reads as TGTGCCAGCAGCTCGGTCGGAGCGGGGGGGCCGGGTTACAATGAGCAGTTCTTC. The complete variable domain, with remaining parts taken from reference TRBV7-2 and TRBJ2-1, reads GAGVSQSPSNKVTEKGKDVELRCDPISGHTALYWYRQSLGQGLEFLIYFQGNSAPDKSGLPSDRFSAERTGGSVSTLTIQRTQQEDSAVYLCASSSVGAGGPGYNEQFFGPGTRLTVL.

This clonotype was picked up a small number of times. This chain joins TRBV14 and TRBJ1-6; 7 bases match TRBD1. The V segment lost 0 bases and the J segment 8 bases; nucleotides outside the gene matches: 19. Germline values: CDR1 SGHDN, CDR2 FVKESK. The CDR3 covers 20 residues. The CDR3 sequence: CASSQEFSGQDYFLHSPLHF. CDR3 DNA sequence: TGTGCCAGCAGCCAAGAGTTCTCTGGACAGGATTATTTCTTGCATTCACCCCTCCACTTT.

This clonotype has a count of ten or more. Germline is not matched at one junction end, which may reflect a read error. The CDR3 DNA sequence: TGCGCCAGCAGCCAAGAACGGCCTTATGGCTACACCTTC. Translating it yields CASSQERPYGYTF. This chain joins TRBV4-2 and TRBJ1-2, with D hard to call. This CDR3 contains 13 residues. Germline-derived CDR1 and CDR2 are LGHNA and YNFKEQ.

This clonotype has more than one count but fewer than ten. The chain couples TRBV24-1 to TRBJ1-1; no clear D gene. V lost 6 bases to trimming and J lost 2 bases, with 15 bases between them. The V gene's germline CDR1 is KGHDR and CDR2 SFDVKD. The CDR3 is 15 amino acids. The CDR3 is CATSPRGTENTEAFF. The CDR3 DNA is TGTGCCACCAGTCCCCGGGGTACGGAAAACACTGAAGCTTTCTTT.

This clonotype was detected a few times. At one end the junction does not follow the germline gene, possibly because of a read error. The chain carries TRBV5-1 and TRBJ2-1; no clear D gene. The CDR3 is 16 amino acids. Germline V gene lookup returns CDR1 SGHRS and CDR2 YFSETQ. As DNA, the CDR3 is TGCGCCAGCAGCCCCGGCCCAGGACCGCTCTACGATGAGCAGTTCTTC. Translating gives CASSPGPGPLYDEQFF.

This chain uses TRBV10-3 with TRBJ2-7; D is perhaps TRBD2 (5 bases). Germline CDR1 ENHRY, CDR2 SYGVKD. The CDR3 is 14 amino acids. Trimming left V 0 bases short and J 3 bases short, with 9 bases between. As DNA, the CDR3 is TGTGCCATCAGTGAGTCATCCCGGGACTACGAGCAGTACTTC. This codes for CAISESSRDYEQYF.

The J gene is TRBJ2-5, the V gene TRBV7-6, with 7 bases fitting TRBD2. The J call could be wrong; TRBJ2-7 is a better fit for the DNA end. Germline values: CDR1 SGHVS, CDR2 FNYEAQ. This CDR3 is 14 amino acids long. The CDR3 DNA reads as TGTGCCAGCAGCCCCTGGACGAGCGGGGACGAGCAGTACTTC. Its translation: CASSPWTSGDEQYF.

The chain employs TRBV5-1 and TRBJ2-5; D might be TRBD1 or TRBD2, each matching 5 bases. Germline loops: CDR1 SGHRS, CDR2 YFSETQ. The CDR3 is 14 amino acids. V was shortened by 3 bases and J by 0 bases, with 9 bases between the two germline ends. This CDR3 is CASSSEGHQETQYF. The CDR3 DNA reads as TGCGCCAGCAGCTCCGAGGGACACCAAGAGACCCAGTACTTC.